One and the same sample provided the 32 T cell receptor beta chains below, sequenced in a study of blood T cell repertoires in COVID-19. Method: immunoSEQ multiplex PCR; TCRdb's copy keeps in-frame clones and lacks some. The table shows about 210,000 clones, with 80% to 90% occurring only once. Sequencing used peripheral blood. The source of these receptors is a woman aged 45-59 years with active or convalescent COVID-19.

V is TRBV28 and J is TRBJ2-1; 9 bases are a match to TRBD2. Per germline, CDR1 MDHEN and CDR2 SYDVKM. The CDR3 contains 15 residues. Trimming took 4 bases from V and 6 from J; bases not matched to a gene: 7. This CDR3 is CASSSQGGRVNEQFF. The CDR3 DNA sequence: TGTGCCAGCAGTTCCCAGGGCGGGAGGGTCAATGAGCAGTTCTTC.

This clone came up once. The V gene is TRBV15, the J gene TRBJ2-1, with 9 bases fitting TRBD1. CDR1 is LNHNV, CDR2 YYDKDF, per germline (reference sequence). V lost 6 bases to trimming and J lost 2 bases; unmatched junction nucleotides: 8. CDR3 length equals 16 residues. The CDR3 DNA is TGTGCCACCAGAGCCGGCCGGACAGGGGCCTACAATGAGCAGTTCTTC. It is translated as CATRAGRTGAYNEQFF.

The chain uses TRBV5-1 and TRBJ2-2, with D tentatively TRBD2 (5 bases). The CDR3 is made up of 13 amino acids. Looked up from germline, CDR1 is SGHRS and CDR2 is YFSETQ. V lost 0 bases to trimming and J lost 7 bases, with 7 bases between them. DNA of the CDR3: TGCGCCAGCAGCTTGGATGGAGGCGGGGAGCTGTTTTTT. It yields the protein CASSLDGGGELFF.

The rearrangement joins TRBV6-5 to TRBJ1-1; the D is unclear. There are 13 residues in the CDR3. The V end lost 4 bases, the J end lost 1 base, and 7 bases lay between the germline ends. Looked up from germline, CDR1 is MNHEY and CDR2 is SVGAGI. CDR3 bases: TGTGCCAGCAGTTTCAGACAGAACACTGAAGCTTTCTTT. This translates into CASSFRQNTEAFF.

The rearrangement links TRBV9 to TRBJ1-4, with a possible D match to TRBD1 (6 bases). Germline loops: CDR1 SGDLS, CDR2 YYNGEE. V was cut by 3 bases and J by 7 bases, with 13 bases left in between. This CDR3 spans 14 amino acids. DNA of the CDR3: TGTGCCAGCAGCGCCTACAGGGAGGGTGAAAAACTGTTTTTT. Encoded protein: CASSAYREGEKLFF.

With regard to this clone: At one of its ends the junction is not consistent with the germline gene, which may arise from a read error. As DNA, the CDR3 is TGCGCCAGCAGCTTGGATAGCGGGAGGGCCGGGGCGTGGGTCTTC. Translation gives CASSLDSGRAGAWVF. This chain connects TRBV5-1 to TRBJ2-1; 11 nucleotides match TRBD2. The germline gives CDR1 SGHRS, CDR2 YFSETQ. This CDR3 has 15 amino acids.

CDR3 bases: TGTGCCACCAGTGAGCGGAGGGGAGGCTACACCTTC. It yields the protein CATSERRGGYTF. This chain links TRBV24-1 with TRBJ1-2; tentatively, D is TRBD1 (5 bases). The CDR3 consists of 12 residues. CDR1 is KGHDR, CDR2 SFDVKD, per germline. The germline V and J ends were trimmed by 4 bases and 8 bases, with 10 bases remaining between them.

The J gene is TRBJ2-1, the V gene TRBV29-1; 7 positions match TRBD1. Per the germline V gene, CDR1 is SQVTM and CDR2 is ANQGSEA. The CDR3 has 13 residues. V lost 6 bases to trimming and J lost 5 bases; unmatched junction nucleotides: 7. CDR3 bases: TGCAGCGTGCTCAGGGGGTCCAACAATGAGCAGTTCTTC. Its translation: CSVLRGSNNEQFF.

The rearrangement uses TRBV5-6 and TRBJ2-7; D is unresolved. V was shortened by 1 base and J by 2 bases, with 13 bases between the two germline ends. Germline CDR1 reads SGHDT; CDR2 reads YYEEEE. The CDR3 runs 15 residues. DNA of the CDR3: TGTGCCAGCAGCTTGAGTAATCTTTTAGCCTACGAGCAGTACTTC. Translating it yields CASSLSNLLAYEQYF.

DNA for the CDR3: TGTGCCAGCAGCCTAGAGGCTAGGAACACTGAAGCTTTCTTT. This sequence encodes CASSLEARNTEAFF. The chain carries TRBV3-1 (or the pseudogene TRBV3-2) and TRBJ1-1; D is undetermined. V lost 4 bases and J 1 base, leaving 10 bases between the germline ends. Germline V gene data show CDR1 as LGHDT and CDR2 as YNNKEL (reference sequence). The CDR3 spans 14 residues.

This chain connects TRBV21-1 to TRBJ2-5; TRBD1 is the table's D call and was not checked against the DNA. TRBV21-1 represents a pseudogene. The CDR3 length is 20 residues. CDR3 protein: CASSIHKAGQGSNLQETQYF. In nucleotides, the CDR3 is TGTGCCAGCAGCATACACAAGGCGGGACAGGGGTCCAACCTCCAAGAGACCCAGTACTTC.

J is TRBJ2-1 and V is TRBV5-6, with D hard to call. Trimming pared 3 bases from V and 8 bases from J, leaving 12 bases between. Per germline, CDR1 SGHDT and CDR2 YYEEEE. This CDR3 is built from 13 residues. Here the CDR3 DNA reads TGTGCCAGCAGCTCTTTCGTCCTCGATGAGCAGTTCTTC. It translates to CASSSFVLDEQFF.

The chain links TRBV12-3 or TRBV12-4 to TRBJ2-7; TRBD2 agrees at 8 bases. V dropped 6 bases and J dropped 6; count of bases not matched to a gene: 1. The CDR3 runs 11 residues. CDR3 coding DNA: TGTGCCAGCAGCGGGAGGGCCGAGCAGTACTTC. Protein: CASSGRAEQYF.

V usage is TRBV21-1 and J usage is TRBJ1-2; the table assigns TRBD1, which was not confirmed against the DNA. TRBV21-1 is a pseudogene locus. The CDR3 length is 14 residues. CDR3 nucleotides: TGTGCCAGCTCTGAGGACAGGGGTCACTATGGCTACACCTTC. It translates to CASSEDRGHYGYTF.

This sequence joins TRBV6-6 and TRBJ2-3; D is perhaps TRBD1 (5 bases). The V end was cut by 7 bases, the J end by 1 base, with 15 bases between. Germline CDR1 MNHNY, CDR2 SVGAGI (reference sequence). The length of the CDR3 is 15 residues. CDR3 region: CASTPRATGTDTQYF. CDR3 coding DNA: TGTGCCAGCACCCCCAGGGCCACTGGCACAGATACGCAGTATTTT.

The chain couples TRBV19 to TRBJ2-5; D might be TRBD2 (6 bases). This CDR3 has 13 residues. Looked up from germline, CDR1 is LNHDA and CDR2 is SQIVND (reference sequence). Deletions cut 8 bases from V and 1 base from J, with 11 bases between. The CDR3 nucleotides read TGTGCCAGTGCCCGGGACTTCCAAGAGACCCAGTACTTC. Amino acid sequence: CASARDFQETQYF. Based on the CDR3 plus reference TRBV19 and TRBJ2-5, the full variable domain is DGGITQSPKYLFRKEGQNVTLSCEQNLNHDAMYWYRQDPGQGLRLIYYSQIVNDFQKGDIAEGYSVSREKKESFPLTVTSAQKNPTAFYLCASARDFQETQYFGPGTRLLVL.

The chain carries TRBV5-1 and TRBJ2-5; the D gene is possibly TRBD1 (7 bases). Germline V gives CDR1 SGHRS, CDR2 YFSETQ. The CDR3 consists of 13 residues. V was clipped by 2 bases and J by 4 bases, with 9 bases between them. The CDR3 DNA is TGCGCCAGCAGCTTCCAGGGGGGAGAGACCCAGTACTTC. It encodes CASSFQGGETQYF.

The V gene is TRBV15, the J gene TRBJ1-4; maybe TRBD1 (5 bases). The CDR3 sequence is 16 residues long. The V end was cut by 1 base, the J end by 2 bases, with 11 bases between. Germline CDR1 and CDR2: LNHNV and YYDKDF (reference sequence). The chain's CDR3 is CATSRGRGWTNEKLFF. DNA for the CDR3: TGTGCCACCAGCAGAGGGCGGGGCTGGACTAATGAAAAACTGTTTTTT.

The rearrangement joins TRBV5-4 to TRBJ2-1; tentative D call: TRBD2 (7 bases). The CDR3 runs to 15 residues. Deletions cut 4 bases from V and 5 bases from J, with 16 bases between. The germline V gene encodes CDR1 SGHNT and CDR2 YYREEE (reference sequence). In DNA form, the CDR3 reads TGTGCCAGCAGCCGAGGGGGGGGCCAGGACAATGAGCAGTTCTTC. Its translation: CASSRGGGQDNEQFF.

The J gene is TRBJ2-3, the V gene TRBV30; TRBD1 is a possible D gene (6 bases). This CDR3 is 15 amino acids long. The germline CDR1 and CDR2 sequences are GTSNPN and SVGIG (reference sequence). The V and J ends lost 2 bases and 2 bases respectively, with 14 bases between them. CDR3 sequence reads: CAWSLGQSLTDTQYF. The CDR3 nucleotides read TGTGCCTGGAGTCTCGGACAGAGTCTCACAGATACGCAGTATTTT.

The chain employs TRBV18 and TRBJ1-5; 10 bases align to TRBD1. V shed 4 bases and J 7 bases; nucleotides not matched to a gene: 4. CDR1 is KGHSH and CDR2 is LQKENI in the germline V gene. This CDR3 is 14 amino acids long. The CDR3 DNA follows: TGTGCCAGCTCACTCGGACAGGGGGGCCAGCCCCAGCATTTT. This encodes CASSLGQGGQPQHF.

The chain carries TRBV5-1 and TRBJ2-2; a weak D match, TRBD1 (6 bases). Germline V gene data show CDR1 as SGHRS and CDR2 as YFSETQ. The CDR3 covers 14 residues. V lost 1 base, J lost 6 bases, and 10 bases lay in between. The DNA for the CDR3 is TGCGCCAGCAGCTTGACAGGGTACCCCGGGGAGCTGTTTTTT. Protein: CASSLTGYPGELFF.

CDR3 nucleotide sequence: TGTGCCTGGAGAGTCGGACAGATGAACACTGAAGCTTTCTTT. Translating gives CAWRVGQMNTEAFF. The chain links TRBV30 to TRBJ1-1, with D perhaps matching TRBD1 (6 bases). Trimming pared 3 bases from V and 0 bases from J, leaving 11 bases between. Germline values: CDR1 GTSNPN, CDR2 SVGIG (reference sequence). The CDR3 sequence is 14 residues long.

The genes are TRBV6-1 and TRBJ2-7; 9 positions match TRBD2. With 1 base clipped from V and 5 bases from J, the junction kept 9 bases outside the gene matches. Germline CDR1 is MNHNS and CDR2 is SASEGT. The CDR3 is 16 residues long. The CDR3 DNA follows: TGTGCCAGCAGTGAAGAGGCTGGTAGCGGGAGAGACGAGCAGTACTTC. Translating gives CASSEEAGSGRDEQYF.

This rearrangement joins TRBV3-1 (or the pseudogene TRBV3-2) to TRBJ1-2, with D unclear. V lost 1 base, J lost 8 bases, and 8 bases lay in between. Germline V gene lookup returns CDR1 LGHDT and CDR2 YNNKEL (reference sequence). This CDR3 comprises 12 residues. The CDR3 sequence is CASSQGNQGYTF. CDR3 nucleotides: TGTGCCAGCAGCCAAGGAAATCAGGGCTACACCTTC.

The chain recombines TRBV24-1 with TRBJ2-5; D possibly corresponds to TRBD1 (5 bases). The CDR3 consists of 17 residues. V was clipped by 4 bases and J by 0 bases, with 17 bases between them. Germline values: CDR1 KGHDR, CDR2 SFDVKD. The CDR3 nucleotides are TGTGCCACCAGTGACCGGAGACAGAGAACGAACCAAGAGACCCAGTACTTC. Protein: CATSDRRQRTNQETQYF.

V and J are TRBV19 and TRBJ1-1, with 8 bases that match TRBD1. The germline V gene encodes CDR1 LNHDA and CDR2 SQIVND (reference sequence). The CDR3 loop spans 17 amino acids. Losses at the gene ends were 4 bases for V and 0 bases for J; bases not matched to a gene: 10. In DNA, the CDR3 is TGTGCCAGTAGTACCTCCCGGGACAGGCAAATGAACACTGAAGCTTTCTTT. This codes for CASSTSRDRQMNTEAFF. Filled out from reference TRBV19 and TRBJ1-1, the complete variable domain reads DGGITQSPKYLFRKEGQNVTLSCEQNLNHDAMYWYRQDPGQGLRLIYYSQIVNDFQKGDIAEGYSVSREKKESFPLTVTSAQKNPTAFYLCASSTSRDRQMNTEAFFGQGTRLTVV.

The CDR3 loop is CASTPYTGPSGNTIYF. The DNA for the CDR3 is TGTGCCAGCACCCCATACACAGGGCCCTCTGGAAACACCATATATTTT. The J gene is TRBJ1-3, the V gene TRBV28; possibly TRBD1 for D (6 bases). Germline V gene lookup returns CDR1 MDHEN and CDR2 SYDVKM. V gave up 7 bases and J gave up 0 bases, with 16 bases separating them. This CDR3 contains 16 residues. The full variable domain, its missing parts supplied by reference TRBV28 and TRBJ1-3, is DVKVTQSSRYLVKRTGEKVFLECVQDMDHENMFWYRQDPGLGLRLIYFSYDVKMKEKGDIPEGYSVSREKKERFSLILESASTNQTSMYLCASTPYTGPSGNTIYFGEGSWLTVV.

This chain connects TRBV28 to TRBJ2-5; TRBD1 agrees at 9 bases. V shed 6 bases and J 1 base; nucleotides not matched to a gene: 6. CDR1 MDHEN and CDR2 SYDVKM come from the germline V gene. The CDR3 runs 15 residues. The CDR3 bases are TGTGCCAGCAGCTCGGGACAGGGCGCCCAAGAGACCCAGTACTTC. This gives the protein CASSSGQGAQETQYF. Based on the CDR3 plus reference TRBV28 and TRBJ2-5, the full variable domain is DVKVTQSSRYLVKRTGEKVFLECVQDMDHENMFWYRQDPGLGLRLIYFSYDVKMKEKGDIPEGYSVSREKKERFSLILESASTNQTSMYLCASSSGQGAQETQYFGPGTRLLVL.

This clone was seen just once. The chain carries TRBV11-2 and TRBJ1-1; 11 bases are a match to TRBD1. Germline V lookup: CDR1 SGHAT, CDR2 FQNNGV. The CDR3 has 18 residues. The V segment lost 5 bases and the J segment 3 bases; nucleotides outside the gene matches: 14. CDR3 nucleotide sequence: TGTGCCAGCAGCGAGCGGACAGGGGGCCCGATGATGGACACTGAAGCTTTCTTT. This encodes CASSERTGGPMMDTEAFF.

The CDR3 reads CAISTVGKREGSGELFF. The CDR3 nucleotides are TGTGCCATCAGTACGGTCGGCAAGCGGGAGGGCTCCGGGGAGCTGTTTTTT. The chain couples TRBV10-3 to TRBJ2-2; the match to TRBD2 covers 10 bases. This CDR3 spans 17 amino acids. CDR1 is ENHRY, CDR2 SYGVKD, per germline. With V trimmed by 5 bases and J by 6 bases, 12 bases remained unmatched.

The chain uses TRBV6-2 or TRBV6-3 and TRBJ1-2; D may be TRBD1 (5 bases). V was shortened by 5 bases and J by 4 bases, with 11 bases between the two germline ends. This CDR3 spans 13 amino acids. Per germline, CDR1 MNHEY and CDR2 SVGEGT. The CDR3 bases are TGTGCCAGCAGTCCCGGACACCTCTATGGCTACACCTTC. This gives the protein CASSPGHLYGYTF.